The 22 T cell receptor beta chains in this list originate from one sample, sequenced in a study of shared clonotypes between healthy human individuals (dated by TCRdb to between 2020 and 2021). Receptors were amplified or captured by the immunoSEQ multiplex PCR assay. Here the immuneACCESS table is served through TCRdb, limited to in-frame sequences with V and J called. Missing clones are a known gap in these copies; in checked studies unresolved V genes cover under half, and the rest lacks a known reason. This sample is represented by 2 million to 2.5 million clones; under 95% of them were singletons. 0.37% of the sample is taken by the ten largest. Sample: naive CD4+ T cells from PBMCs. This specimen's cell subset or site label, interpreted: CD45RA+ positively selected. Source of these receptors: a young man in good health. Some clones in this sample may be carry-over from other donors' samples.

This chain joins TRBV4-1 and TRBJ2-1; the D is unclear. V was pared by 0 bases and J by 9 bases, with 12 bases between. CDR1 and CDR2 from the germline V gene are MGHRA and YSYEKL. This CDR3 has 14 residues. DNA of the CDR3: TGCGCCAGCAGCCAAGATGGCGGATCAGGTGAGCAGTTCTTC. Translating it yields CASSQDGGSGEQFF.

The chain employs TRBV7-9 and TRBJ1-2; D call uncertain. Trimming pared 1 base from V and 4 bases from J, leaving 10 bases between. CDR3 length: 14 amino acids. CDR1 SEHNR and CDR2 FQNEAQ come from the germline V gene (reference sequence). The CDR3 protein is CASSLVGSSYGYTF. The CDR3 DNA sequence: TGTGCCAGCAGCTTAGTCGGGTCTTCCTATGGCTACACCTTC.

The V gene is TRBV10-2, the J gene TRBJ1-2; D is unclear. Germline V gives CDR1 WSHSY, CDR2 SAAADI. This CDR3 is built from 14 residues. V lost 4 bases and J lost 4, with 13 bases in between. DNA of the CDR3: TGCGCCAGCAGTGGGGCACCCGCAGGCTATGGCTACACCTTC. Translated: CASSGAPAGYGYTF.

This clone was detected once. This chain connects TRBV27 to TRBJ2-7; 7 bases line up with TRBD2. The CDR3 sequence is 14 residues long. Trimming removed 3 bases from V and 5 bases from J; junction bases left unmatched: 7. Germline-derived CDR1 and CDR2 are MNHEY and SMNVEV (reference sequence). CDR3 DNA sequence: TGTGCCAGCAGTTTGACTAGCCCCTGGAACGAGCAGTACTTC. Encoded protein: CASSLTSPWNEQYF.

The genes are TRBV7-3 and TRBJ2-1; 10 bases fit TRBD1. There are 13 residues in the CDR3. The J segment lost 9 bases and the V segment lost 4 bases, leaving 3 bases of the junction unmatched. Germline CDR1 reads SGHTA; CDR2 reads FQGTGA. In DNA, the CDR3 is TGTGCCAGCAGCTCCGGGACAGGGGTTGAGCAGTTCTTC. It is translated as CASSSGTGVEQFF.

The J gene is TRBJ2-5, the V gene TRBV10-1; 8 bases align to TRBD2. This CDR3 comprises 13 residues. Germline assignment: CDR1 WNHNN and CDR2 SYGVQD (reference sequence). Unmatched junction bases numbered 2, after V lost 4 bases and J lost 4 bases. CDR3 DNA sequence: TGCGCCAGCAGTGGACTAGCGCGAGAGACCCAGTACTTC. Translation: CASSGLARETQYF.

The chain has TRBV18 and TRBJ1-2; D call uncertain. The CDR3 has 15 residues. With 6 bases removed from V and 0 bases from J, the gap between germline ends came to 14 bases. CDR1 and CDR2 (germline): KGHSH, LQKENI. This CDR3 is CASSPSHGSNYGYTF. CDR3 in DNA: TGTGCCAGCTCTCCAAGCCACGGATCTAACTATGGCTACACCTTC.

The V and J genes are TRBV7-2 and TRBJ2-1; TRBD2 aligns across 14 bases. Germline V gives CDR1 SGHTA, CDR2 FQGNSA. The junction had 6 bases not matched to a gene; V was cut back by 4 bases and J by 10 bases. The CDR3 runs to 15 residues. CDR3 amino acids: CASSWGLAGEGEQFF. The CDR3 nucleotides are TGTGCCAGCAGCTGGGGACTAGCGGGAGAGGGGGAGCAGTTCTTC.

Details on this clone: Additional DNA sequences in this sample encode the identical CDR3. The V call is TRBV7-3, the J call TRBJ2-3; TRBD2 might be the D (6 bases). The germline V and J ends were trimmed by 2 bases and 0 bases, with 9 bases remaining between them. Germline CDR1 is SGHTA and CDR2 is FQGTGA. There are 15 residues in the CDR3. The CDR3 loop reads CASSLVAGSTDTQYF. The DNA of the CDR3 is TGTGCCAGCAGCTTAGTTGCGGGGAGCACAGATACGCAGTATTTT.

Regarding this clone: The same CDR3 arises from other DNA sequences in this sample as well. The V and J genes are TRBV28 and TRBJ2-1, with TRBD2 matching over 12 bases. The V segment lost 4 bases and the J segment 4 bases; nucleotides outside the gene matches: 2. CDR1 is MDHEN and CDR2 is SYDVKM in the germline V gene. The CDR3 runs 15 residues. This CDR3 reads CASSSGLAGYNEQFF. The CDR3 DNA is TGTGCCAGCAGTTCAGGACTAGCGGGGTACAATGAGCAGTTCTTC.

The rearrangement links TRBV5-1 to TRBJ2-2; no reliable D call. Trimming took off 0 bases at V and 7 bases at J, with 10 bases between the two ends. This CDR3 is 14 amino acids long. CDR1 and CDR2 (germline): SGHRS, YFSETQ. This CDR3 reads CASSLARTIGELFF. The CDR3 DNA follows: TGCGCCAGCAGCTTGGCCCGAACAATCGGGGAGCTGTTTTTT.

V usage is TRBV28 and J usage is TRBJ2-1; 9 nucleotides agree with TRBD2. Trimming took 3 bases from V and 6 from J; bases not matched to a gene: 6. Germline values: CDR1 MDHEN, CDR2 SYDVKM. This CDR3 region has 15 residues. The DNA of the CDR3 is TGTGCCAGCAGTTTTAGCGGGAGACTTTCCAATGAGCAGTTCTTC. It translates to CASSFSGRLSNEQFF.

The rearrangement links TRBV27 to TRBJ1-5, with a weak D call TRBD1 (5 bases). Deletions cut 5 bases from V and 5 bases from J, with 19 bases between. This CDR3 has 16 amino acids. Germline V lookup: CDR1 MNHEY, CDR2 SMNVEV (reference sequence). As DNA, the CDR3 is TGTGCCAGCAGTGATAGAGGCCGAGTGGGGCATCAGCCCCAGCATTTT. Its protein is CASSDRGRVGHQPQHF.

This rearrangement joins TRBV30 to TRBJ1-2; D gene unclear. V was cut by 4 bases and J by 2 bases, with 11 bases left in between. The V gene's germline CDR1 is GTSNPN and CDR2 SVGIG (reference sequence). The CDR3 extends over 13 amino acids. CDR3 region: CAWKHLGNYGYTF. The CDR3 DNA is TGTGCCTGGAAACACTTGGGAAACTATGGCTACACCTTC.

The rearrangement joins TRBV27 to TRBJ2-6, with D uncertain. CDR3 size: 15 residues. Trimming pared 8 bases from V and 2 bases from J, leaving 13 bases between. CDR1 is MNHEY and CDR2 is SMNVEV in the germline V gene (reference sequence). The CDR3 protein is CASGWLRAGANVLTF. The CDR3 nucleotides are TGTGCCAGCGGATGGTTACGGGCTGGGGCCAACGTCCTGACTTTC.

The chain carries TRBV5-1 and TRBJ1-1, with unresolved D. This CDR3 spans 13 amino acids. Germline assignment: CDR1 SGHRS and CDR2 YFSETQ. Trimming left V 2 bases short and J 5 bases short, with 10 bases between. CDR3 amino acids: CASSLTSLTEAFF. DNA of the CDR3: TGCGCCAGCAGCTTAACATCGTTGACTGAAGCTTTCTTT.

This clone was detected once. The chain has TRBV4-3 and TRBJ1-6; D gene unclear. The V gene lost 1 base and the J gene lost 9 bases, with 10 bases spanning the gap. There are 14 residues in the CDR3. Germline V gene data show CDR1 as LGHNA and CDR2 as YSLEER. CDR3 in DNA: TGCGCCAGCAGCCAAGTCCGGGGTACTTCACCCCTCCACTTT. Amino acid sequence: CASSQVRGTSPLHF.

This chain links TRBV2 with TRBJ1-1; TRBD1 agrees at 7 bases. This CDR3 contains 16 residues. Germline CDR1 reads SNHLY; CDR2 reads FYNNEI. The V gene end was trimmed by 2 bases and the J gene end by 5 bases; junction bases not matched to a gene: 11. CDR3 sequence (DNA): TGTGCCAGCAGTGAACAGCGGGCAGGGGGTCAGACTGAAGCTTTCTTT. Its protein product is CASSEQRAGGQTEAFF.

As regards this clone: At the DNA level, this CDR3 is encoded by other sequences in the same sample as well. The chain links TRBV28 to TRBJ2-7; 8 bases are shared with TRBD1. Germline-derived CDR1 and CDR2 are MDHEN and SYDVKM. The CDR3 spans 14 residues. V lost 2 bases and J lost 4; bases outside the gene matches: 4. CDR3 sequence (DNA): TGTGCCAGCAGTTTAACAGGGGGTACGTACGAGCAGTACTTC. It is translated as CASSLTGGTYEQYF.

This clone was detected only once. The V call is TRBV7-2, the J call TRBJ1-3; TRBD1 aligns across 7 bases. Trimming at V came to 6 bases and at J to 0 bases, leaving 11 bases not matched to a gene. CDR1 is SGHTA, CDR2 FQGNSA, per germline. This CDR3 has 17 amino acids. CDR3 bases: TGTGCCAGCAGATCCAAAATACAGGGGAGCTCTGGAAACACCATATATTTT. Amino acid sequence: CASRSKIQGSSGNTIYF. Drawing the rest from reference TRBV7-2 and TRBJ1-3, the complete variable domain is GAGVSQSPSNKVTEKGKDVELRCDPISGHTALYWYRQSLGQGLEFLIYFQGNSAPDKSGLPSDRFSAERTGGSVSTLTIQRTQQEDSAVYLCASRSKIQGSSGNTIYFGEGSWLTVV.

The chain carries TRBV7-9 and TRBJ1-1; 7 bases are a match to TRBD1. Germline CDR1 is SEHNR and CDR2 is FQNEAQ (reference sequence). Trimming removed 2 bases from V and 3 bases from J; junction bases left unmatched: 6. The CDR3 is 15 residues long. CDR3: CASSLRGRDDTEAFF. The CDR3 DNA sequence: TGTGCCAGCAGCTTAAGGGGGCGGGATGACACTGAAGCTTTCTTT.

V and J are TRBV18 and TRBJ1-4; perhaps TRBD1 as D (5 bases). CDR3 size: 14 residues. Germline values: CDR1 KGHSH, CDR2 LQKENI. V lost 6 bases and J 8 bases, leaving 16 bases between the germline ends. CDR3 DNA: TGTGCCAGCTCTCAGGGAAGGGTGCCAGAAAAACTGTTTTTT. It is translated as CASSQGRVPEKLFF.